The T cell receptor (beta chain) under discussion was sequenced for a study of blood T cell repertoires in COVID-19. Background on the study: Italy, Spain and the United States were the sources of the convalescent and acute COVID-19 samples. PBMCs, B-cell-depleted T cells, or T cells provided the cDNA or gDNA that made up the material.

Germline V gene sequence: CDR1 SNHLY, CDR2 FYNNEI. With 4 bases removed from V and 14 bases from J, the gap between germline ends came to 17 bases. The CDR3 loop spans 12 amino acids. Source study methods: Counts of nucleated cells, estimated from reference gene primer amplification, were obtained. The assay was immunoSEQ multiplex PCR, and TCRdb's table has in-frame clones only and misses some. V, J and clone size were drawn from that table, and D and trimming were deduced from the DNA. The repertoire consists of tens of thousands of clones, with about three quarters occurring once and the leading ten covering about 24%.

This chain links TRBV2 with TRBJ1-2; possibly TRBD1 for D (5 bases). Sequenced sample: peripheral blood. This clonotype was sampled from a human donor in a cohort sampled during active COVID-19. In nucleotides, the CDR3 is TGTGCCAGCAGTGTGACAGCCGCGTGGTGGACCTTC. Translation: CASSVTAAWWTF. Full variable domain (rest looked up from reference TRBV2 and TRBJ1-2): EPEVTQTPSHQVTQMGQEVILRCVPISNHLYFYWYRQILGQKVEFLVSFYNNEISEKSEIFDDQFSVERPDGSNFTLKIRSTKLEDSAMYFCASSVTAAWWTFGSGTRLTVV.